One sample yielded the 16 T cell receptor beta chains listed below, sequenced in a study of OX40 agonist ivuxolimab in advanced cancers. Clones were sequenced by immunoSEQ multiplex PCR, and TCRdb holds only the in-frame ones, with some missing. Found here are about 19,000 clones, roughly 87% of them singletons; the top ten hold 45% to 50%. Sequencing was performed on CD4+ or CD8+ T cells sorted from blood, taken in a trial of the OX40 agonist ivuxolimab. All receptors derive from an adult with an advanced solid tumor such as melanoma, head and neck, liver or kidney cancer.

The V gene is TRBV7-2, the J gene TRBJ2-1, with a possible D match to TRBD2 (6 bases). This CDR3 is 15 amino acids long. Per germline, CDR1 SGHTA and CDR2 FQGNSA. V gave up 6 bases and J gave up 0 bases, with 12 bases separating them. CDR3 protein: CASSFSGSSYNEQFF. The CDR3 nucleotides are TGTGCCAGCAGTTTTAGCGGAAGCTCCTACAATGAGCAGTTCTTC.

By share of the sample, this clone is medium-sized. The chain's CDR3 is CASSQGTYTNTEAFF. For the CDR3, the DNA is TGCGCCAGCAGCCAGGGGACATATACGAACACTGAAGCTTTCTTT. V usage is TRBV5-1 and J usage is TRBJ1-1, with D possibly being TRBD1 (6 bases). V was clipped by 4 bases and J by 1 base, with 14 bases between them. CDR1 is SGHRS and CDR2 is YFSETQ in the germline V gene. There are 15 residues in the CDR3.

CDR3 nucleotide sequence: TGCAGCGTTGAATCTAGGGGGTCCCAAGAGACCCAGTACTTC. Protein: CSVESRGSQETQYF. The V call is TRBV29-1, the J call TRBJ2-5, with D maybe TRBD1 (6 bases). V lost 2 bases to trimming and J lost 1 base, with 11 bases between them. This CDR3 has 14 amino acids. In germline, CDR1 is SQVTM, CDR2 ANQGSEA. Full variable domain (missing parts from reference TRBV29-1 and TRBJ2-5): SAVISQKPSRDICQRGTSLTIQCQVDSQVTMMFWYRQQPGQSLTLIATANQGSEATYESGFVIDKFPISRPNLTFSTLTVSNMSPEDSSIYLCSVESRGSQETQYFGPGTRLLVL.

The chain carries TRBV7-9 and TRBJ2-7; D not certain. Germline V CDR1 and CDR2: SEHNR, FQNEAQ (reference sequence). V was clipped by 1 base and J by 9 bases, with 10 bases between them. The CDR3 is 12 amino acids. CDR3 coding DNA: TGTGCCAGCAGCTTAGAGTCGGGCCCGCAGTACTTC. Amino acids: CASSLESGPQYF.

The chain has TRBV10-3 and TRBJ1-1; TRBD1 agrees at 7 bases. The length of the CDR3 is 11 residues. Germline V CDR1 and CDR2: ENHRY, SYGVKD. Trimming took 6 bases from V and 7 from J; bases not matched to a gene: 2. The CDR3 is CAIRGGSEAFF. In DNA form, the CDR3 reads TGTGCCATCAGAGGGGGCAGTGAAGCTTTCTTT.

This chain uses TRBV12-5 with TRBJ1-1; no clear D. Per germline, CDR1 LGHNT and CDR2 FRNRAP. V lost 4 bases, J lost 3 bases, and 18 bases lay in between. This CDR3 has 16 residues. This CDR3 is CASGSRRGPLHTEAFF. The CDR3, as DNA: TGTGCTAGTGGTTCGCGGAGAGGGCCGCTCCACACTGAAGCTTTCTTT. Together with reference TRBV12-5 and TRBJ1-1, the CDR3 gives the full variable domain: DARVTQTPRHKVTEMGQEVTMRCQPILGHNTVFWYRQTMMQGLELLAYFRNRAPLDDSGMPKDRFSAEMPDATLATLKIQPSEPRDSAVYFCASGSRRGPLHTEAFFGQGTRLTVV.

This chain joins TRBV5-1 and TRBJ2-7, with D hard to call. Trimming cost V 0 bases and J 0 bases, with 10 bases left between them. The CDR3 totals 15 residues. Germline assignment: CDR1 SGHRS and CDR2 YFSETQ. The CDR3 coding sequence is TGCGCCAGCAGCTTGGACAGTTTCAGCTCCTACGAGCAGTACTTC. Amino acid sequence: CASSLDSFSSYEQYF.

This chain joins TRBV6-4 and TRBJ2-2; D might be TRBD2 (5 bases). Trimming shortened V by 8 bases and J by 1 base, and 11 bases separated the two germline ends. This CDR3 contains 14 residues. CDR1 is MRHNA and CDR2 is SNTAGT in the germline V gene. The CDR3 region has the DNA TGTGCCAGCCGCCCGGGGAGGAACACCGGGGAGCTGTTTTTT. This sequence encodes CASRPGRNTGELFF.

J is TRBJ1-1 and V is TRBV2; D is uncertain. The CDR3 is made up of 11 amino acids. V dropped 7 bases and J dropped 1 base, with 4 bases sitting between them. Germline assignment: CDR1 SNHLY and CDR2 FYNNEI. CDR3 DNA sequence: TGTGCCAGCAACAGGAACACTGAAGCTTTCTTT. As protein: CASNRNTEAFF.

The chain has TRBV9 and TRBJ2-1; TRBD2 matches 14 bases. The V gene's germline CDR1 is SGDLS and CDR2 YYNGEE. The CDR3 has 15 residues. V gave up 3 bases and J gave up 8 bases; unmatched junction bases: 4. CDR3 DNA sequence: TGTGCCAGCAGCGAGGGACTAGCGGGAGCATATGAGCAGTTCTTC. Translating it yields CASSEGLAGAYEQFF.

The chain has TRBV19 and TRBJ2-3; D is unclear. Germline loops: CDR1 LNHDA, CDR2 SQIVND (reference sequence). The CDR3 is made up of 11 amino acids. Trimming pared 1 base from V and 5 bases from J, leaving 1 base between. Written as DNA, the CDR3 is TGTGCCAGTAGTATAGGAGATACGCAGTATTTT. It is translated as CASSIGDTQYF.

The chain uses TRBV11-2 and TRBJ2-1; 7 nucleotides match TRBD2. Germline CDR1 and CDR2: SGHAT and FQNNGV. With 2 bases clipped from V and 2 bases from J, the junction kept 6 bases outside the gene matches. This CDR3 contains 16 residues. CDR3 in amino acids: CASSLMVGGAYNEQFF. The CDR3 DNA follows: TGTGCCAGCAGCTTAATGGTGGGAGGGGCCTACAATGAGCAGTTCTTC.

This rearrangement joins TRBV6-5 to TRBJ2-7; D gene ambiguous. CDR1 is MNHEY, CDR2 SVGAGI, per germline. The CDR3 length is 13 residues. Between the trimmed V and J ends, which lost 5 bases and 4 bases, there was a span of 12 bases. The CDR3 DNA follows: TGTGCCAGCAGTGCCCGGATCCCTTACGAGCAGTACTTC. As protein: CASSARIPYEQYF.

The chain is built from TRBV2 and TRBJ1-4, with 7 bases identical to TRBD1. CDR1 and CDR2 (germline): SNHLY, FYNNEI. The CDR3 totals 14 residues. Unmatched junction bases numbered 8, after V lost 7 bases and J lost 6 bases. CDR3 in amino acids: CASTGGGADEKLFF. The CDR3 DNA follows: TGTGCCAGCACAGGGGGGGGCGCGGATGAAAAACTGTTTTTT.

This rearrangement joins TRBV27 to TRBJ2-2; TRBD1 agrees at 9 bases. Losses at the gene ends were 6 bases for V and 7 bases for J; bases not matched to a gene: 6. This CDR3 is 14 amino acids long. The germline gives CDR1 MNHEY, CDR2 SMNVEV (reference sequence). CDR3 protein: CASRDRGGGGELFF. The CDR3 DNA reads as TGTGCCAGCAGGGACAGGGGAGGCGGCGGGGAGCTGTTTTTT.

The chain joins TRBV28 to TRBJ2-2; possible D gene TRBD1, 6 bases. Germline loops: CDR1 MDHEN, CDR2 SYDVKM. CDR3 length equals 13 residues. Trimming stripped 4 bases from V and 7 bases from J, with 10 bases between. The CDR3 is CASSYQGNGELFF. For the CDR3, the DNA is TGTGCCAGCAGTTACCAGGGGAACGGGGAGCTGTTTTTT.